The 15 T cell receptor beta chains listed next were all sequenced from one sample in a study of blood T cell repertoires in COVID-19. Repertoires were generated with immunoSEQ multiplex PCR, while TCRdb's copy carries only in-frame clones and drops some. Found here are around 260,000 clones, approximately 89% of them singletons; the top ten hold about 10%. Source material: peripheral blood. Receptors originate from a middle-aged man who had recovered from COVID-19.

The V and J genes are TRBV5-1 and TRBJ2-1; 8 nucleotides align to TRBD1. The V gene end was trimmed by 4 bases and the J gene end by 7 bases; junction bases not matched to a gene: 7. CDR3 length: 14 residues. Looked up from germline, CDR1 is SGHRS and CDR2 is YFSETQ. This CDR3 reads CASSLKDRVNEQFF. The CDR3 bases are TGCGCCAGCAGCCTTAAGGACAGGGTGAATGAGCAGTTCTTC. Together with reference TRBV5-1 and TRBJ2-1, the CDR3 gives the full variable domain: KAGVTQTPRYLIKTRGQQVTLSCSPISGHRSVSWYQQTPGQGLQFLFEYFSETQRNKGNFPGRFSGRQFSNSRSEMNVSTLELGDSALYLCASSLKDRVNEQFFGPGTRLTVL.

This clone was picked up one time. In nucleotides, the CDR3 is TGTGCCAGCAGCCACAGGGATCGGAACACCATATATTTT. This translates into CASSHRDRNTIYF. The rearrangement joins TRBV12-3 or TRBV12-4 to TRBJ1-3, with D tentatively TRBD1 (6 bases). This CDR3 is built from 13 residues. Trimming took 6 bases from V and 7 from J, leaving 13 bases between them.

V is TRBV12-3 or TRBV12-4 and J is TRBJ1-5, with 7 bases matching TRBD1. This CDR3 is 13 amino acids long. V lost 6 bases, J lost 9 bases, and 8 bases stayed unmatched. The chain's CDR3 is CASSRTGSWPQHF. The CDR3 DNA reads TGTGCCAGCAGCAGGACAGGCTCATGGCCCCAGCATTTT.

The chain links TRBV5-1 to TRBJ2-3, with TRBD2 matching 9 bases. The CDR3 length is 15 residues. V gave up 3 bases and J gave up 2 bases; unmatched junction bases: 4. Germline CDR1 SGHRS, CDR2 YFSETQ. The CDR3 here is CASSSSGTLTDTQYF. DNA for the CDR3: TGCGCCAGCAGCTCTAGCGGGACACTCACAGATACGCAGTATTTT.

The chain uses TRBV19 and TRBJ2-6; 10 nucleotides align to TRBD1. Germline loops: CDR1 LNHDA, CDR2 SQIVND (reference sequence). V trimming: 4 bases; J trimming: 0 bases; junction bases outside the gene matches: 3. This CDR3 contains 17 residues. Written as DNA, the CDR3 is TGTGCCAGTAGTACCCGGGACAGGGGCTCTGGGGCCAACGTCCTGACTTTC. It is translated as CASSTRDRGSGANVLTF.

This sequence joins TRBV5-1 and TRBJ2-7, with a weak D call TRBD2 (7 bases). V was trimmed by 0 bases and J by 4 bases, leaving 14 bases between them. This CDR3 is 15 amino acids long. CDR1 is SGHRS, CDR2 YFSETQ, per germline. CDR3 coding DNA: TGCGCCAGCAGCTTGGTGGGAGGGGGAGGATACGAGCAGTACTTC. It codes for CASSLVGGGGYEQYF.

V and J are TRBV4-3 and TRBJ1-3; D is unresolved. Deletions cut 0 bases from V and 1 base from J, with 10 bases between. Germline V gene lookup returns CDR1 LGHNA and CDR2 YSLEER. The CDR3 is 16 amino acids. The CDR3 bases are TGCGCCAGCAGCCAAGATGCGTTGTCATCTGGAAACACCATATATTTT. It translates to CASSQDALSSGNTIYF.

In this sample, this clone turned up a few times. This chain uses TRBV5-1 with TRBJ2-5, with 9 bases aligning to TRBD2. V lost 0 bases, J lost 2 bases, and 5 bases stayed unmatched. The CDR3 is 16 residues long. Germline V gene sequence: CDR1 SGHRS, CDR2 YFSETQ. CDR3 DNA: TGCGCCAGCAGCTTGGGTGGTAGCGGGGGTCAAGAGACCCAGTACTTC. The encoded protein is CASSLGGSGGQETQYF.

V and J are TRBV19 and TRBJ2-2, with unresolved D. CDR3 length: 13 residues. The V and J ends lost 1 base and 4 bases respectively, with 4 bases between them. CDR1 is LNHDA, CDR2 SQIVND, per germline (reference sequence). This CDR3 reads CASSIAGTGELFF. The DNA for the CDR3 is TGTGCCAGTAGTATAGCGGGCACCGGGGAGCTGTTTTTT. The whole variable domain, filled in from reference TRBV19 and TRBJ2-2, reads DGGITQSPKYLFRKEGQNVTLSCEQNLNHDAMYWYRQDPGQGLRLIYYSQIVNDFQKGDIAEGYSVSREKKESFPLTVTSAQKNPTAFYLCASSIAGTGELFFGEGSRLTVL.

The chain combines TRBV7-8 with TRBJ2-3; 7 nucleotides match TRBD2. Germline assignment: CDR1 SGHVS and CDR2 FQNEAQ. This CDR3 spans 13 amino acids. Trimming at V came to 5 bases and at J to 4 bases, leaving 3 bases not matched to a gene. CDR3 sequence: CASSSLAADTQYF. In DNA form, the CDR3 reads TGTGCCAGCAGCAGTCTAGCGGCAGATACGCAGTATTTT.

This sequence joins TRBV18 and TRBJ2-5; maybe TRBD1 (6 bases). V gave up 3 bases and J gave up 3 bases, with 8 bases separating them. CDR1 is KGHSH, CDR2 LQKENI, per germline. The CDR3 runs 13 residues. CDR3 protein: CASSPGQKETQYF. Here the CDR3 DNA reads TGTGCCAGCTCACCCGGACAGAAAGAGACCCAGTACTTC.

This clone was seen just once. V and J are TRBV2 and TRBJ2-1; 8 bases fit TRBD2. The CDR3 extends over 14 amino acids. Trimming took 7 bases from V and 3 from J; bases not matched to a gene: 5. In germline, CDR1 is SNHLY, CDR2 FYNNEI. The CDR3 DNA is TGTGCCAGCACTGGGACTAGTCTCTACAATGAGCAGTTCTTC. It yields the protein CASTGTSLYNEQFF.

The CDR3 region is CASSLTPGQIYEQYF. The CDR3 DNA reads as TGTGCCAGCAGCTTGACACCGGGACAGATCTACGAGCAGTACTTC. V is TRBV5-6 and J is TRBJ2-7, with 7 positions matching TRBD1. Germline CDR1 and CDR2: SGHDT and YYEEEE. Losses at the gene ends were 1 base for V and 3 bases for J; bases not matched to a gene: 7. The CDR3 is 15 residues long.

V and J are TRBV29-1 and TRBJ1-1; D gene uncertain. The CDR3 runs 13 residues. Germline V lookup: CDR1 SQVTM, CDR2 ANQGSEA. The ends were cut back, 5 bases at V and 0 bases at J, with 10 bases in the middle. The CDR3 sequence: CSVQGLMNTEAFF. The CDR3 DNA reads as TGCAGCGTTCAAGGACTGATGAACACTGAAGCTTTCTTT.

V is TRBV6-2 or TRBV6-3 and J is TRBJ2-7; TRBD1 is a possible D gene (5 bases). The V gene's germline CDR1 is MNHEY and CDR2 SVGEGT. Trimming stripped 2 bases from V and 3 bases from J, with 8 bases between. CDR3 length: 13 residues. In nucleotides, the CDR3 is TGTGCCAGCAGTTACCCAGGGATCTACGAGCAGTACTTC. Translating gives CASSYPGIYEQYF.